This TCR beta chain emerged from a study of cytomegalovirus exposure and HLA in healthy donors. Comments on this clone: The antigen is not known.

A multiplex PCR was run with 60 Vbeta primers and 13 Jbeta primers. Assay: immunoSEQ multiplex PCR; the TCRdb copy retains only in-frame clones and omits some. The top ten clones hold around 2.1% of a sample with 200,000 or so clones, approximately 81% of them seen once. Study-level findings and limits: As a later analysis showed, a missense DCLRE1C variant was linked to trimming of TCR beta V- and J-genes. The investigators catalogued 150 to 200 TCR beta chains as cytomegalovirus-associated. TCR beta sequences numbering fewer than 20,000 were associated with HLA alleles at 0.05 false discovery rate in a later analysis. TCR beta chains associated with HLA were, in a later analysis, more clonally expanded than equally common others.

Germline CDR1 reads SGHRS; CDR2 reads YFSETQ. The CDR3 runs to 14 residues. V lost 2 bases, J lost 4 bases, and 12 bases lay in between. The chain couples TRBV5-1 to TRBJ1-2; D gene unclear. Sequencing was carried out using PBMCs. The clonotype was recovered from a young woman in good health and CMV-seropositive. The CDR3 region has the DNA TGCGCCAGCAGCTTTGGTGGGGAGGGCTATGGCTACACCTTC. Its protein is CASSFGGEGYGYTF.